The next 13 T cell receptor beta chains were all read from a single sample in a study of T cells expressing NK-cell markers. After re-calling the 5' RACE reads, TCRdb lists one entry per CDR3 protein, DNA absent. The record lists under 200,000 distinct CDR3 sequences, of which the ten most abundant hold under 20%. The specimen was blood T cells: a sorted CD56 or NKG2C T cell subset, CD4+ or CD8+ T cells, or bulk PBMC T cells (not recorded which). These receptors originate from a woman aged 18-69 years in good health.

V usage is TRBV5-1 and J usage is TRBJ2-7; as DNA is missing, the TRBD2 call by TCRdb cannot be tested. Germline V gene data show CDR1 as SGHRS and CDR2 as YFSETQ. The CDR3 is made up of 13 amino acids. The CDR3 reads CASSRDGNYEQYF.

The chain is built from TRBV7-6 and TRBJ2-5; TCRdb outputs TRBD2, but without DNA this stays unchecked. CDR3 length equals 20 residues. CDR1 and CDR2 from the germline V gene are SGHVS and FNYEAQ. The CDR3 sequence: CASSYPGTSGRGGVQETQYF.

This rearrangement joins TRBV5-1 to TRBJ1-1; TCRdb reports TRBD1, a call that lacks DNA to check it against. CDR1 is SGHRS, CDR2 YFSETQ, per germline. The CDR3 spans 17 residues. The CDR3 region is CASSLGLRGLENTEAFF.

The genes are TRBV6-1 and TRBJ2-1. The CDR3 runs 16 residues. CDR1 and CDR2 (germline): MNHNS, SASEGT. CDR3 amino acids: CASSERSRLSYNEQFF.

CDR3 protein: CASRPSGRAKGELFF. The chain has TRBV12-3 or TRBV12-4 and TRBJ2-2; with no DNA, the TCRdb D assignment of TRBD2 cannot be verified. This CDR3 has 15 amino acids.

The chain combines TRBV7-2 with TRBJ1-2; TCRdb selects TRBD1, and the lack of DNA leaves this call unchecked. Germline V gene lookup returns CDR1 SGHTA and CDR2 FQGNSA. This CDR3 has 15 amino acids. CDR3: CASSLTMGDAYGYTF.

This chain connects TRBV18 to TRBJ2-7; TCRdb's D gene call, TRBD1, goes unchecked for lack of DNA. From germline, CDR1 is KGHSH and CDR2 LQKENI. This CDR3 region has 16 residues. CDR3 sequence: CASSPGREYITYEQYF.

The chain couples TRBV5-1 to TRBJ2-2; absent DNA, TCRdb's TRBD1 call cannot be checked. This CDR3 comprises 15 residues. CDR1 and CDR2 (germline): SGHRS, YFSETQ. Here the CDR3 reads CASSVGGSSTGELFF.

This rearrangement joins TRBV28 to TRBJ2-7; as DNA is missing, the TRBD2 call by TCRdb cannot be tested. The CDR3 consists of 14 residues. Germline V gene sequence: CDR1 MDHEN, CDR2 SYDVKM. The CDR3 spells CASSLYGGSYEQYF.

This rearrangement joins TRBV4-1 to TRBJ2-1; TCRdb calls TRBD2, which cannot be checked without DNA. CDR3 length: 17 amino acids. The germline V gene has CDR1 MGHRA and CDR2 YSYEKL. This CDR3 is CASSQGLAGVIYNEQFF.

CDR3 residues: CSVAPGQGQETQYF. The V call is TRBV29-1, the J call TRBJ2-5; checking the TCRdb D call of TRBD1 is not possible without DNA. Germline CDR1 and CDR2: SQVTM and ANQGSEA. CDR3 size: 14 residues.

This sequence joins TRBV9 and TRBJ2-5; TCRdb's D call, TRBD2, is unchecked because there is no DNA. The CDR3 has 14 amino acids. CDR1 is SGDLS and CDR2 is YYNGEE in the germline V gene. The CDR3 is CASSALAAQETQYF.

This rearrangement joins TRBV5-1 to TRBJ2-2; TCRdb names TRBD1, which stays unverified in the absence of DNA. In germline, CDR1 is SGHRS, CDR2 YFSETQ. The CDR3 extends over 15 amino acids. The CDR3 here is CASSLGDRPAGELFF.